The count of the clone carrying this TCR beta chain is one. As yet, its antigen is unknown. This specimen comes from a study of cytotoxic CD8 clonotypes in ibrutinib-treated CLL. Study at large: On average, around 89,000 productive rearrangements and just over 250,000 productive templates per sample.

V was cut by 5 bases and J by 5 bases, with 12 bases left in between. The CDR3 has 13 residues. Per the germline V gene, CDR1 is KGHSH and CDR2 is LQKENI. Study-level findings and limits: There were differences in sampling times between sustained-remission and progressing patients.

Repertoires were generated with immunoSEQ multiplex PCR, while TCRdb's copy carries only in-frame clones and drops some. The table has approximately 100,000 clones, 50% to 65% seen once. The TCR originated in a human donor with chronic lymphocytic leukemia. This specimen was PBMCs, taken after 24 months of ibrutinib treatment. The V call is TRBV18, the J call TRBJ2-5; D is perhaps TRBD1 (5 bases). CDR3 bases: TGTGCCAGCTCATACCAGGGTGGGGAGACCCAGTACTTC. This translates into CASSYQGGETQYF.